The 19 T cell receptor beta chains reported below all come from one sample, sequenced in a study of blood T cell repertoires in COVID-19. Some clones are missing from TCRdb's copy, which holds only in-frame ones; the method was immunoSEQ multiplex PCR. The sample lists under 200,000 clones, under 90% occurring once. Sample: PBMCs or T cells enriched from blood (not recorded which). Receptor source: a man aged 50 to 59 who had recovered from COVID-19.

The V call is TRBV7-8, the J call TRBJ1-4; perhaps TRBD1 as D (6 bases). V was clipped by 6 bases and J by 7 bases, with 18 bases between them. Germline V CDR1 and CDR2: SGHVS, FQNEAQ. CDR3 length equals 15 residues. This CDR3 reads CASRKREGVGEKLFF. The CDR3 DNA is TGTGCCAGCAGAAAGAGAGAGGGGGTCGGTGAAAAACTGTTTTTT.

The chain combines TRBV7-2 with TRBJ1-5, with 10 bases aligning to TRBD1. The CDR3 extends over 18 amino acids. Germline loops: CDR1 SGHTA, CDR2 FQGNSA. V trimming: 5 bases; J trimming: 3 bases; junction bases outside the gene matches: 13. The CDR3 loop is CASSLRAGTGVLNQPQHF. In DNA, the CDR3 is TGTGCCAGCAGCCTCCGAGCCGGGACAGGGGTTCTCAATCAGCCCCAGCATTTT.

The chain links TRBV4-2 to TRBJ2-3, with 11 bases aligning to TRBD2. The CDR3 covers 16 residues. V was clipped by 1 base and J by 4 bases; unmatched bases: 4. From germline, CDR1 is LGHNA and CDR2 YNFKEQ. The CDR3 DNA is TGTGCCAGCAGCCAAGGACTAGCGGGGACCTCAGATACGCAGTATTTT. Translated, it gives CASSQGLAGTSDTQYF.

This clone was seen only once. This rearrangement joins TRBV29-1 to TRBJ1-1, with D maybe TRBD1 (6 bases). CDR3 length: 12 amino acids. Trimming pared 3 bases from V and 5 bases from J, leaving 10 bases between. Germline-derived CDR1 and CDR2 are SQVTM and ANQGSEA. Written as DNA, the CDR3 is TGCAGCGTTGAGGGCAGGGGAACTGAAGCTTTCTTT. Translated, it gives CSVEGRGTEAFF.

This chain's CDR3 is CATSDSLAGGLNEQFF. CDR3 bases: TGTGCCACCAGTGATTCACTAGCGGGGGGGCTTAATGAGCAGTTCTTC. The rearrangement uses TRBV24-1 and TRBJ2-1; 13 bases are a match to TRBD2. CDR1 is KGHDR, CDR2 SFDVKD, per germline. This CDR3 region has 16 residues. J gave up 7 bases and V 2 bases, and 4 bases lay outside the gene matches.

The chain recombines TRBV7-9 with TRBJ1-1; a possible D gene is TRBD1 (5 bases). The V and J ends lost 3 bases and 1 base respectively, with 12 bases between them. This CDR3 is built from 15 residues. Germline CDR1 reads SEHNR; CDR2 reads FQNEAQ (reference sequence). The CDR3 loop is CASSLGGRTNTEAFF. CDR3 nucleotides: TGTGCCAGCAGCTTGGGGGGTAGGACGAACACTGAAGCTTTCTTT.

The chain joins TRBV7-9 to TRBJ2-2; 9 nucleotides align to TRBD2. With 0 bases clipped from V and 2 bases from J, the junction kept 7 bases outside the gene matches. The germline V gene has CDR1 SEHNR and CDR2 FQNEAQ (reference sequence). The CDR3 length is 18 residues. The CDR3 is CASSLAWISGGNTGELFF. The CDR3 DNA reads as TGTGCCAGCAGCTTAGCGTGGATTAGCGGGGGAAACACCGGGGAGCTGTTTTTT.

The rearrangement joins TRBV6-5 to TRBJ2-1, with 9 bases fitting TRBD1. There are 14 residues in the CDR3. CDR1 and CDR2 from the germline V gene are MNHEY and SVGAGI. J lost 8 bases, V lost 6 bases, and 8 bases had no gene match. CDR3 region: CASRGTGGIYEQFF. The CDR3 coding sequence is TGTGCCAGCAGGGGAACAGGGGGCATCTATGAGCAGTTCTTC.

This clone has a handful of counts. The rearrangement uses TRBV29-1 and TRBJ1-2; D is undetermined. Germline V gene sequence: CDR1 SQVTM, CDR2 ANQGSEA. This CDR3 spans 15 amino acids. V dropped 4 bases and J dropped 3 bases, with 18 bases sitting between them. DNA for the CDR3: TGCAGCGTTGTAAGAACACTAGGTTGGGACTATGGCTACACCTTC. Its protein is CSVVRTLGWDYGYTF.

The genes are TRBV6-5 and TRBJ1-6; D gene ambiguous. This CDR3 is 15 amino acids long. CDR1 MNHEY and CDR2 SVGAGI come from the germline V gene. With 6 bases removed from V and 0 bases from J, the gap between germline ends came to 9 bases. CDR3 nucleotides: TGTGCCAGCAGGCGCGGGAGCTCCTATAATTCACCCCTCCACTTT. Its protein product is CASRRGSSYNSPLHF.

The V and J genes are TRBV5-5 and TRBJ1-2; 8 positions match TRBD1. Germline V lookup: CDR1 SGHKS, CDR2 YYEKEE (reference sequence). The trim removed 4 bases at V and 0 bases at J, leaving 14 bases unmatched. The CDR3 spans 18 residues. CDR3 amino acids: CASSPGTGRGIANYGYTF. The CDR3 DNA reads TGTGCCAGCAGCCCGGGGACAGGAAGGGGGATTGCTAACTATGGCTACACCTTC. The whole variable domain, filled in from reference TRBV5-5 and TRBJ1-2, reads DAGVTQSPTHLIKTRGQQVTLRCSPISGHKSVSWYQQVLGQGPQFIFQYYEKEERGRGNFPDRFSARQFPNYSSELNVNALLLGDSALYLCASSPGTGRGIANYGYTFGSGTRLTVV.

The chain recombines TRBV19 with TRBJ1-1, with 8 bases that match TRBD1. V lost 2 bases, J lost 5 bases, and 7 bases stayed unmatched. The CDR3 contains 15 residues. Looked up from germline, CDR1 is LNHDA and CDR2 is SQIVND (reference sequence). CDR3 sequence reads: CASSIRQGASTEAFF. CDR3 nucleotides: TGTGCCAGTAGTATACGGCAGGGGGCAAGTACTGAAGCTTTCTTT.

This chain connects TRBV3-1 (or the pseudogene TRBV3-2) to TRBJ1-2; no clear D. Deletions cut 4 bases from V and 2 bases from J, with 2 bases between. CDR1 is LGHDT, CDR2 YNNKEL, per germline (reference sequence). This CDR3 region has 11 residues. CDR3 nucleotides: TGTGCCAGCAGCCTAAACTATGGCTACACCTTC. Encoded protein: CASSLNYGYTF.

The rearrangement joins TRBV6-5 to TRBJ1-1; perhaps TRBD1 as D (5 bases). V gave up 9 bases and J gave up 5 bases, with 13 bases separating them. The CDR3 length is 12 residues. The germline gives CDR1 MNHEY, CDR2 SVGAGI. This CDR3 reads CASRGDRTEAFF. The CDR3 bases are TGTGCCAGTCGGGGGGATCGTACTGAAGCTTTCTTT.

This sequence joins TRBV7-9 and TRBJ1-2; 7 positions agree with TRBD1. The CDR3 runs to 13 residues. Germline values: CDR1 SEHNR, CDR2 FQNEAQ (reference sequence). Trimming cost V 4 bases and J 2 bases; bases outside gene matches: 1. The CDR3 DNA sequence: TGTGCCAGCAGCTGGGGACAGAACTATGGCTACACCTTC. This sequence encodes CASSWGQNYGYTF. Full variable domain (rest looked up from reference TRBV7-9 and TRBJ1-2): DTGVSQNPRHKITKRGQNVTFRCDPISEHNRLYWYRQTLGQGPEFLTYFQNEAQLEKSRLLSDRFSAERPKGSFSTLEIQRTEQGDSAMYLCASSWGQNYGYTFGSGTRLTVV.

The V call is TRBV30, the J call TRBJ1-6, with D uncertain. CDR3 size: 13 residues. The germline gives CDR1 GTSNPN, CDR2 SVGIG (reference sequence). V lost 4 bases, J lost 7 bases, and 11 bases lay in between. Here the CDR3 DNA reads TGTGCCTGGACGACGGGGAACAATTCACCCCTCCACTTT. Amino acid sequence: CAWTTGNNSPLHF.

V gene TRBV5-1 combines with J gene TRBJ2-1, with 11 bases lining up with TRBD2. CDR1 SGHRS and CDR2 YFSETQ come from the germline V gene. This CDR3 has 15 residues. The V gene end was trimmed by 1 base and the J gene end by 9 bases; junction bases not matched to a gene: 6. In DNA form, the CDR3 reads TGCGCCAGCAGCTTGACACTAGCGGGGGAGGCTGAGCAGTTCTTC. Its translation: CASSLTLAGEAEQFF.

This clone was detected only once. The J gene is TRBJ2-7, the V gene TRBV7-2; 9 nucleotides match TRBD1. The ends lost 2 bases at V and 4 bases at J; junction bases unmatched: 3. Germline V gives CDR1 SGHTA, CDR2 FQGNSA. This CDR3 has 14 amino acids. CDR3 in DNA: TGTGCCAGCAGCTTAAACAGGGGGCCGTACGAGCAGTACTTC. Amino acids: CASSLNRGPYEQYF.

J is TRBJ2-5 and V is TRBV18, with D maybe TRBD1 (5 bases). From germline, CDR1 is KGHSH and CDR2 LQKENI. Trimming took off 0 bases at V and 1 base at J, with 12 bases between the two ends. The CDR3 sequence is 16 residues long. DNA of the CDR3: TGTGCCAGCTCACCACCGACCGGACACCCCCAAGAGACCCAGTACTTC. It yields the protein CASSPPTGHPQETQYF.